The 29 T cell receptor beta chains below were found in one sample sequenced in a study of high-grade serous ovarian cancer treatment subgroups. The assay was immunoSEQ multiplex PCR, and TCRdb's table has in-frame clones only and misses some. The sample includes some 4,500 clones, approximately 76% seen only once; the top ten take around 5%. Tumor samples were taken before definitive surgery or chemotherapy. Sequencing input: tumor tissue. All receptors come from a human donor with high-grade serous ovarian cancer.

The chain couples TRBV19 to TRBJ1-2, with 7 positions matching TRBD1. Germline trimming cut 5 bases from V and 1 base from J; bases unmatched to any gene: 4. Germline V gene data show CDR1 as LNHDA and CDR2 as SQIVND (reference sequence). The CDR3 sequence is 14 residues long. CDR3 nucleotides: TGTGCCAGTAGTCCAAACAGGGGTAACTATGGCTACACCTTC. Amino acids: CASSPNRGNYGYTF.

V and J are TRBV6-1 and TRBJ2-2, with a weak D call TRBD2 (5 bases). This CDR3 region has 13 residues. Germline V gene data show CDR1 as MNHNS and CDR2 as SASEGT. Trimming left V 5 bases short and J 5 bases short, with 9 bases between. CDR3 bases: TGTGCCAGCAGTTCTGGACTTACCGGGGAGCTGTTTTTT. Protein: CASSSGLTGELFF.

This clone was recorded only once. This sequence joins TRBV29-1 and TRBJ2-7, with 7 nucleotides matching TRBD2. Per the germline V gene, CDR1 is SQVTM and CDR2 is ANQGSEA. CDR3 size: 13 residues. V lost 5 bases, J lost 3 bases, and 7 bases stayed unmatched. In DNA, the CDR3 is TGCAGCGTTTTCTTGACTAGCAACTACGAGCAGTACTTC. Its protein product is CSVFLTSNYEQYF.

The rearrangement uses TRBV4-3 and TRBJ2-1; D possibly corresponds to TRBD1 (6 bases). Germline assignment: CDR1 LGHNA and CDR2 YSLEER. This CDR3 spans 15 amino acids. The germline V and J ends were trimmed by 1 base and 2 bases, with 9 bases remaining between them. This chain's CDR3 is CASSQAQGTYNEQFF. In nucleotides, the CDR3 is TGCGCCAGCAGCCAAGCCCAGGGGACCTACAATGAGCAGTTCTTC.

J is TRBJ2-7 and V is TRBV7-2; D unclear. The CDR3 spans 14 residues. Per germline, CDR1 SGHTA and CDR2 FQGNSA. V lost 5 bases to trimming and J lost 0 bases, with 11 bases between them. The CDR3 nucleotides are TGTGCCAGCAGCATCGGCCCGAGCTCCTACGAGCAGTACTTC. It translates to CASSIGPSSYEQYF. The variable domain in full, completed from reference TRBV7-2 and TRBJ2-7, reads GAGVSQSPSNKVTEKGKDVELRCDPISGHTALYWYRQSLGQGLEFLIYFQGNSAPDKSGLPSDRFSAERTGGSVSTLTIQRTQQEDSAVYLCASSIGPSSYEQYFGPGTRLTVT.

The chain is built from TRBV9 and TRBJ2-6; D remains unclear. The CDR3 spans 14 residues. V was cut by 4 bases and J by 0 bases, with 5 bases left in between. Per germline, CDR1 SGDLS and CDR2 YYNGEE. CDR3 amino acids: CASSPYSGANVLTF. CDR3 coding DNA: TGTGCCAGCAGCCCGTACTCTGGGGCCAACGTCCTGACTTTC.

This clone was observed a handful of times. The V call is TRBV29-1, the J call TRBJ1-2; D call uncertain. Germline-derived CDR1 and CDR2 are SQVTM and ANQGSEA. The CDR3 spans 13 residues. Between the trimmed V and J ends, which lost 3 bases and 8 bases, there was a span of 16 bases. Here the CDR3 DNA reads TGCAGCGTTGACTCTGGGTCGACGGGGGGCTACACCTTC. It yields the protein CSVDSGSTGGYTF.

This rearrangement joins TRBV30 to TRBJ2-2; 8 nucleotides match TRBD1. The CDR3 has 13 amino acids. J gave up 6 bases and V 1 base, and 1 base lay outside the gene matches. The V gene's germline CDR1 is GTSNPN and CDR2 SVGIG (reference sequence). Here the CDR3 DNA reads TGTGCCTGGAGTGCGACAGGGGCCGGGGAGCTGTTTTTT. Translating it yields CAWSATGAGELFF.

The chain recombines TRBV7-2 with TRBJ1-3; D possibly corresponds to TRBD1 (6 bases). Trimming shortened V by 2 bases and J by 2 bases, and 10 bases separated the two germline ends. CDR3 length equals 15 residues. Per the germline V gene, CDR1 is SGHTA and CDR2 is FQGNSA. The CDR3 loop reads CASSLSRGAGNTIYF. In nucleotides, the CDR3 is TGTGCCAGCAGCTTATCCAGGGGAGCTGGAAACACCATATATTTT.

The chain uses TRBV11-2 and TRBJ1-1; no firm D call. Germline-derived CDR1 and CDR2 are SGHAT and FQNNGV. The CDR3 has 14 residues. Trimming left V 5 bases short and J 4 bases short, with 14 bases between. The CDR3 reads CASSQSLLFTEAFF. CDR3 coding DNA: TGTGCCAGCAGCCAGAGCCTGTTATTCACTGAAGCTTTCTTT.

This clone was found a few times. The CDR3 nucleotides read TGTGCCAGCAGCCAAGGATTTGGGACTTACGAGCAGTACTTC. Translating gives CASSQGFGTYEQYF. The rearrangement uses TRBV4-2 and TRBJ2-7; D is perhaps TRBD2 (6 bases). The germline V and J ends were trimmed by 1 base and 4 bases, with 11 bases remaining between them. The CDR3 totals 14 residues. Germline V lookup: CDR1 LGHNA, CDR2 YNFKEQ.

The CDR3 DNA sequence: TGTGCCAGTAGTATCCCTCGCTCTACGCGGGGCAATGAGCAGTTCTTC. Translated, it gives CASSIPRSTRGNEQFF. V and J are TRBV19 and TRBJ2-1, with TRBD2 as a possible D gene (6 bases). The V gene lost 3 bases and the J gene lost 6 bases, with 18 bases spanning the gap. CDR1 is LNHDA, CDR2 SQIVND, per germline (reference sequence). This CDR3 is 16 amino acids long.

V and J are TRBV6-5 and TRBJ2-4; the match to TRBD1 covers 9 bases. CDR1 and CDR2 (germline): MNHEY, SVGAGI. V was clipped by 0 bases and J by 9 bases; unmatched bases: 9. This CDR3 comprises 16 residues. The CDR3 loop is CASSYSQGAGRGIQYF. CDR3 nucleotide sequence: TGTGCCAGCAGTTACTCACAGGGGGCGGGGCGGGGCATTCAGTACTTC.

The V call is TRBV6-6, the J call TRBJ1-2, with D possibly being TRBD1 (6 bases). Germline V gives CDR1 MNHNY, CDR2 SVGAGI (reference sequence). V was pared by 5 bases and J by 8 bases, with 21 bases between. This CDR3 contains 15 residues. This CDR3 is CASSREYRAASGYTF. CDR3 in DNA: TGTGCCAGCAGTCGTGAATACAGGGCTGCTAGCGGCTACACCTTC.

The V and J genes are TRBV6-6 and TRBJ2-7, with D maybe TRBD1 (6 bases). Trimming took 7 bases from V and 0 from J, leaving 13 bases between them. CDR3 size: 14 residues. The V gene's germline CDR1 is MNHNY and CDR2 SVGAGI (reference sequence). The CDR3 DNA is TGTGCCAGCAAAAGGACAGCCAGCTCCTACGAGCAGTACTTC. Protein: CASKRTASSYEQYF.

CDR3 region: CASSLSGLNTEAFF. The CDR3 nucleotides are TGCGCCAGCAGCTTGAGTGGGCTGAACACTGAAGCTTTCTTT. The chain uses TRBV5-1 and TRBJ1-1; D is unclear. In germline, CDR1 is SGHRS, CDR2 YFSETQ. Trimming pared 1 base from V and 0 bases from J, leaving 7 bases between. This CDR3 has 14 amino acids.

The chain is built from TRBV30 and TRBJ1-1; possibly TRBD1 for D (5 bases). This CDR3 contains 13 residues. Germline V gene sequence: CDR1 GTSNPN, CDR2 SVGIG (reference sequence). V was trimmed by 5 bases and J by 1 base, leaving 11 bases between them. For the CDR3, the DNA is TGTGCCTGGGAGGGGCAGACGAACACTGAAGCTTTCTTT. Protein product: CAWEGQTNTEAFF.

The J gene is TRBJ2-2, the V gene TRBV9; unclear D gene. The germline V gene has CDR1 SGDLS and CDR2 YYNGEE. The CDR3 runs 13 residues. V lost 4 bases to trimming and J lost 6 bases, with 10 bases between them. The CDR3 sequence is CASSLHGAGELFF. In DNA form, the CDR3 reads TGTGCCAGCAGCTTGCACGGCGCCGGGGAGCTGTTTTTT.

The chain carries TRBV29-1 and TRBJ2-7, with a weak D call TRBD2 (6 bases). Trimming left V 4 bases short and J 2 bases short, with 12 bases between. CDR1 is SQVTM, CDR2 ANQGSEA, per germline. The CDR3 length is 13 residues. The CDR3 DNA is TGCAGCGTTGGTGGCGGGGTGGCCTACGAGCAGTACTTC. Translation gives CSVGGGVAYEQYF.

The chain couples TRBV19 to TRBJ1-5; D is unresolved. The CDR3 has 13 amino acids. Trimming removed 5 bases at V and 3 bases at J, with 8 bases between. Per the germline V gene, CDR1 is LNHDA and CDR2 is SQIVND (reference sequence). The CDR3 sequence: CASSPTDNQPQHF. The CDR3 region has the DNA TGTGCCAGTAGTCCGACGGACAATCAGCCCCAGCATTTT.

The chain has TRBV30 and TRBJ1-6; 9 nucleotides align to TRBD1. Germline lookup yields CDR1 GTSNPN and CDR2 SVGIG (reference sequence). The junction had 6 bases not matched to a gene; V was cut back by 0 bases and J by 9 bases. The CDR3 extends over 15 amino acids. CDR3 coding DNA: TGTGCCTGGAGTGTCCCGGGACAGGGAGCTTCACCCCTCCACTTT. Translated: CAWSVPGQGASPLHF. The whole variable domain, filled in from reference TRBV30 and TRBJ1-6, reads SQTIHQWPATLVQPVGSPLSLECTVEGTSNPNLYWYRQAAGRGLQLLFYSVGIGQISSEVPQNLSASRPQDRQFILSSKKLLLSDSGFYLCAWSVPGQGASPLHFGNGTRLTVT.

The chain has TRBV4-3 and TRBJ1-3, with D uncertain. V was clipped by 0 bases and J by 4 bases, with 13 bases between them. The CDR3 consists of 16 residues. Germline V gene sequence: CDR1 LGHNA, CDR2 YSLEER. The CDR3 is CASSQDRLVSGNTIYF. The CDR3 DNA follows: TGCGCCAGCAGCCAAGATCGATTGGTTTCCGGAAACACCATATATTTT.

This chain joins TRBV6-1 and TRBJ1-2; TRBD1 matches 8 bases. V dropped 2 bases and J dropped 0; count of bases not matched to a gene: 5. CDR1 MNHNS and CDR2 SASEGT come from the germline V gene. The CDR3 is 16 amino acids. For the CDR3, the DNA is TGTGCCAGCAGTGAACAGGGGGCGACTTCTAACTATGGCTACACCTTC. Translated: CASSEQGATSNYGYTF.

The genes are TRBV7-2 and TRBJ1-1; TRBD1 matches at 8 bases. J lost 10 bases, V lost 4 bases, and 8 bases had no gene match. The CDR3 loop spans 13 amino acids. Germline V gene lookup returns CDR1 SGHTA and CDR2 FQGNSA. Here the CDR3 reads CASSYNRGMRAFF. Written as DNA, the CDR3 is TGTGCCAGCAGCTATAACAGGGGGATGAGAGCTTTCTTT.

This clone was detected only once. V is TRBV21-1 and J is TRBJ1-4; the DNA was not used to check the table's D call, TRBD1. TRBV21-1 constitutes a pseudogene. The CDR3 loop spans 16 amino acids. DNA of the CDR3: TGTGCCAGCAGCAAAGTGCAGGGGGCCCCGGGTGAAAAACTGTTTTTT. Translating it yields CASSKVQGAPGEKLFF.

The rearrangement links TRBV10-3 to TRBJ2-3; 13 bases align to TRBD2. Germline V lookup: CDR1 ENHRY, CDR2 SYGVKD. V lost 5 bases and J lost 6; bases outside the gene matches: 5. This CDR3 spans 15 amino acids. In nucleotides, the CDR3 is TGTGCCATCAGTACCGGGACTAGCGGGGCTGATACGCAGTATTTT. This encodes CAISTGTSGADTQYF.

The CDR3 protein is CASSTRTSGRYQETQYF. The DNA of the CDR3 is TGTGCCAGTAGTACACGGACTAGCGGGAGGTACCAAGAGACCCAGTACTTC. The gene calls are TRBV19 and TRBJ2-5, with TRBD2 matching over 14 bases. The germline gives CDR1 LNHDA, CDR2 SQIVND (reference sequence). J lost 0 bases, V lost 4 bases, and 4 bases had no gene match. This CDR3 is built from 17 residues.

J is TRBJ1-5 and V is TRBV2; TRBD1 is a possible D gene (5 bases). The CDR3 is 14 amino acids. V was cut by 5 bases and J by 6 bases, with 14 bases left in between. Looked up from germline, CDR1 is SNHLY and CDR2 is FYNNEI. The CDR3 DNA is TGTGCCAGCAGTTCGGAGGTGGGGCGTCAGCCCCAGCATTTT. Translated: CASSSEVGRQPQHF.

The genes are TRBV6-4 and TRBJ1-2, with unresolved D. CDR3 length equals 13 residues. Germline CDR1 is MRHNA and CDR2 is SNTAGT. Deletions cut 5 bases from V and 2 bases from J, with 9 bases between. As DNA, the CDR3 is TGTGCCAGCAGTCCAGATCTAAACTATGGCTACACCTTC. Protein: CASSPDLNYGYTF.